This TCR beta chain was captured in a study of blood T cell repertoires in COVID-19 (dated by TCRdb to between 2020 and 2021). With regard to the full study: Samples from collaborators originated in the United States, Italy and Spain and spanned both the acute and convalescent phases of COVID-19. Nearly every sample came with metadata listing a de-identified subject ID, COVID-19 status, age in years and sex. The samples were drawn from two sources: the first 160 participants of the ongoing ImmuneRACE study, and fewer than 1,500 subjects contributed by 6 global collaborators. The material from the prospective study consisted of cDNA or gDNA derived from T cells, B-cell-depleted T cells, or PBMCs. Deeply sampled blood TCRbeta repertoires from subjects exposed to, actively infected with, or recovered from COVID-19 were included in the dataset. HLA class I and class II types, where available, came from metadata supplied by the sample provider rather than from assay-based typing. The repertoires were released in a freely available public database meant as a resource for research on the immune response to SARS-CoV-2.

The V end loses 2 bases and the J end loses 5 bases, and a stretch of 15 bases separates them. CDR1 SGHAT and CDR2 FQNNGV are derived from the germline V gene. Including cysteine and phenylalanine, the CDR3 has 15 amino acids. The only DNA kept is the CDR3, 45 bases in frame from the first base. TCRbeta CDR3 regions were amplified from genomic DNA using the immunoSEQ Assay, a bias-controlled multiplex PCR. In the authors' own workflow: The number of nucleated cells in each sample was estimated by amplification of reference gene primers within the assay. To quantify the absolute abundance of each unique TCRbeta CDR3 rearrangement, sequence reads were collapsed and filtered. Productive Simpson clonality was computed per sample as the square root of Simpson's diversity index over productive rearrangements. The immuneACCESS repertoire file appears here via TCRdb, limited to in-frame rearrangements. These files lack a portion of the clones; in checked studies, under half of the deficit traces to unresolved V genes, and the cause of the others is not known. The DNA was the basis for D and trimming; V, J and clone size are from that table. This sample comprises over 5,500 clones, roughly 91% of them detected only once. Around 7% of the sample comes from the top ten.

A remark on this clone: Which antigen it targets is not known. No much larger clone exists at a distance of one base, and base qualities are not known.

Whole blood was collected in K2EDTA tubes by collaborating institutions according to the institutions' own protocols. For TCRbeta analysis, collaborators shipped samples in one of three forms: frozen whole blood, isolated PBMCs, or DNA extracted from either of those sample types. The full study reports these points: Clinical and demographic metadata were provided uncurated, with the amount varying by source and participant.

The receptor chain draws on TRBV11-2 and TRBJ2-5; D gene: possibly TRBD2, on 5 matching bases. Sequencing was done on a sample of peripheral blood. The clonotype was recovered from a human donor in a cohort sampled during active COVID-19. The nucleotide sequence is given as TGTGCCAGCAGCTTACTGACACCTAGCATGGAGACCCAGTACTTC. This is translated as CASSLLTPSMETQYF.